These 20 T cell receptor beta chains were sequenced from one sample in a study of blood T cells in healthy people across ages (dated by TCRdb to 2014 to 2015). Library construction relied on 5' RACE. Sequencing took place on an Illumina HiSeq 2500. The second PCR ran for about 6 to 11 cycles and used a J-beta primer mix along with a sample-barcoded 5' primer. The public reads were run again by TCRdb, first through fastp at Q25 and then through MiXCR, and only productive beta chains were kept. Rows with a matching CDR3 protein are joined into one entry that keeps the most common DNA and genes. The table for this sample lists 730,000 or so distinct CDR3 sequences; about 40% of them were counted only once. 20% to 25% of the sample is in the top ten clones. The sequenced material came from blood. The source is a woman aged 60 to 75 in good health.

This clonotype was seen a single time. V usage is TRBV10-3 and J usage is TRBJ2-7; 10 bases agree with TRBD2. The J call may be faulty, since TRBJ2-5 better matches the DNA end. The CDR3 contains 13 residues. CDR1 and CDR2 (germline): ENHRY, SYGVKD. The CDR3 region is CASSGSGLETQYF. The CDR3 bases are TGTGCCTCTAGCGGGAGCGGATTAGAGACCCAGTACTTC.

This clonotype showed up just a few times. DNA of the CDR3: TGTGCCAGCAGCGTAGTGGCTAGCGGAACAGATACGCAGTATTTT. Protein sequence: CASSVVASGTDTQYF. This rearrangement joins TRBV9 to TRBJ2-3; 7 bases match TRBD2. The CDR3 runs to 15 residues. CDR1 SGDLS and CDR2 YYNGEE come from the germline V gene. The V and J ends lost 0 bases and 3 bases, in that order; junction bases with no gene match: 4.

J is TRBJ2-7 and V is TRBV10-3; a weak D match, TRBD1 (6 bases). Trimming removed 4 bases from V and 7 bases from J, with 17 bases in between. This CDR3 comprises 14 residues. Looked up from germline, CDR1 is ENHRY and CDR2 is SYGVKD. CDR3 protein: CAISGSTGNNEQYF. CDR3 DNA sequence: TGTGCCATCAGTGGCTCAACAGGGAACAATGAGCAGTACTTC.

The chain has TRBV10-3 and TRBJ2-7, with TRBD2 identical over 10 bases. The length of the CDR3 is 16 residues. Germline V gene data show CDR1 as ENHRY and CDR2 as SYGVKD. The J segment lost 1 base and the V segment lost 3 bases, leaving 6 bases of the junction unmatched. CDR3 loop: CAISEPGTSVSYEQYF. The DNA of the CDR3 is TGTGCCATCAGTGAACCCGGGACTAGCGTTTCCTACGAGCAGTACTTC.

This clonotype was detected only a few times. The rearrangement joins TRBV7-6 to TRBJ1-2; D ambiguous. Trimming removed 5 bases at V and 8 bases at J, with 18 bases between. Per germline, CDR1 SGHVS and CDR2 FNYEAQ. This CDR3 spans 14 amino acids. CDR3: CASSPDTDPRGYTF. The CDR3 DNA follows: TGTGCCAGCAGCCCTGATACGGACCCTAGAGGCTACACCTTC.

This clonotype was counted at least ten times. The rearrangement joins TRBV20-1 to TRBJ2-7; TRBD2 matches at 13 bases. This CDR3 has 14 residues. From germline, CDR1 is DFQATT and CDR2 SNEGSKA (reference sequence). The V gene end was trimmed by 6 bases and the J gene end by 3 bases; junction bases not matched to a gene: 5. The CDR3 region has the DNA TGCAGTGCCCGAGGGACTAGCGGGAACTACGAGCAGTACTTC. Protein sequence: CSARGTSGNYEQYF.

V is TRBV7-9 and J is TRBJ2-7; 9 bases agree with TRBD1. V trimming: 4 bases; J trimming: 6 bases; junction bases outside the gene matches: 4. The CDR3 consists of 13 residues. Germline V lookup: CDR1 SEHNR, CDR2 FQNEAQ (reference sequence). The CDR3 DNA sequence: TGTGCCAGCAGCTCACAGGGGGCCGGCGAGCAGTACTTC. This encodes CASSSQGAGEQYF.

The V call is TRBV20-1, the J call TRBJ2-1; TRBD2 aligns across 10 bases. The CDR3 length is 14 residues. V was clipped by 5 bases and J by 3 bases; unmatched bases: 4. The germline V gene has CDR1 DFQATT and CDR2 SNEGSKA (reference sequence). CDR3 nucleotide sequence: TGCAGTGCTCCGACTAGCGGGTACTACAATGAGCAGTTCTTC. Protein product: CSAPTSGYYNEQFF.

The chain employs TRBV6-6 and TRBJ1-2, with D tentatively TRBD1 (5 bases). The CDR3 extends over 13 amino acids. Germline lookup yields CDR1 MNHNY and CDR2 SVGAGI (reference sequence). V shed 5 bases and J shed 8 bases, with 15 bases lying between them. DNA of the CDR3: TGTGCCAGCAGTGACAGCCCCCTAGGGGGCTACACCTTC. Amino acid sequence: CASSDSPLGGYTF.

The sample holds one count of this clonotype. In DNA, the CDR3 is TGCGCCAGCAGCTTCCAGACAGGGTTATCAAATGAGCAGTACTTC. Protein sequence: CASSFQTGLSNEQYF. The chain uses TRBV5-1 and TRBJ2-7; TRBD1 matches 7 bases. Germline loops: CDR1 SGHRS, CDR2 YFSETQ. Unmatched junction bases numbered 12, after V lost 2 bases and J lost 7 bases. The CDR3 is 15 residues long.

The rearrangement uses TRBV5-1 and TRBJ1-1, with 7 bases aligning to TRBD1. The ends lost 4 bases at V and 10 bases at J; junction bases unmatched: 13. The CDR3 sequence is 14 residues long. From germline, CDR1 is SGHRS and CDR2 YFSETQ. The CDR3 loop is CASSANQGGLGAFF. Written as DNA, the CDR3 is TGCGCCAGCAGCGCCAACCAGGGGGGTTTAGGAGCTTTCTTT.

The chain combines TRBV4-1 with TRBJ1-2; perhaps TRBD1 as D (6 bases). Looked up from germline, CDR1 is MGHRA and CDR2 is YSYEKL. This CDR3 has 17 residues. Trimming removed 3 bases at V and 0 bases at J, with 17 bases between. CDR3 in amino acids: CASSHWTVHHSNYGYTF. In DNA form, the CDR3 reads TGCGCCAGCAGCCACTGGACAGTTCACCACTCTAACTATGGCTACACCTTC.

This clonotype was recorded once. This sequence joins TRBV18 and TRBJ2-7; 10 positions match TRBD2. With 3 bases clipped from V and 1 base from J, the junction kept 6 bases outside the gene matches. Germline V lookup: CDR1 KGHSH, CDR2 LQKENI. CDR3 length: 16 residues. CDR3 sequence (DNA): TGTGCCAGCTCACCCCTGACTAGCGGGTTTTCCTACGAGCAGTACTTC. It codes for CASSPLTSGFSYEQYF.

A few counts support this clonotype. The rearrangement uses TRBV11-2 and TRBJ2-3, with TRBD2 as a possible D gene (6 bases). Trimming took off 1 base at V and 3 bases at J, with 11 bases between the two ends. CDR3 length: 15 amino acids. CDR1 SGHAT and CDR2 FQNNGV come from the germline V gene. CDR3 DNA sequence: TGTGCCAGCAGCTTAGTAGGAGGGTTGACAGATACGCAGTATTTT. Its translation is CASSLVGGLTDTQYF.

The genes are TRBV15 and TRBJ2-7; the match to TRBD2 covers 10 bases. V was clipped by 5 bases and J by 2 bases; unmatched bases: 6. Per germline, CDR1 LNHNV and CDR2 YYDKDF (reference sequence). There are 15 residues in the CDR3. The CDR3 loop is CATSSRAGGTYEQYF. The CDR3 DNA reads TGTGCCACCAGCTCACGAGCGGGGGGGACCTACGAGCAGTACTTC.

The chain has TRBV25-1 and TRBJ2-7, with TRBD1 matching 10 bases. V lost 2 bases to trimming and J lost 7 bases; unmatched junction nucleotides: 8. The CDR3 length is 15 residues. The germline V gene encodes CDR1 MGHDK and CDR2 SYGVNS. The CDR3 is CASSETPGTGVEQYF. DNA for the CDR3: TGTGCCAGCAGTGAAACCCCCGGGACAGGGGTTGAGCAGTACTTC.

The count of this clonotype is one. One end of the junction fails to match germline, which may point to a read error. The chain uses TRBV2 and TRBJ2-3; possibly TRBD1 or TRBD2 for D (5 bases each). CDR3 length: 15 amino acids. CDR1 is SNHLY and CDR2 is FYNNEI in the germline V gene. DNA for the CDR3: TGTGCCAGCAGTGACAGACAGTCTAGCATAGATACGCAGTATTTT. It codes for CASSDRQSSIDTQYF.

This clonotype came up many times. CDR3 nucleotide sequence: TGTGCCAGCAGTTTATGGGGAGGGGGACAGACCTCCTACGAGCAGTACTTC. Its protein product is CASSLWGGGQTSYEQYF. This chain uses TRBV27 with TRBJ2-7; D tentatively reads TRBD1 or TRBD2 (7 bases each). The CDR3 is 17 residues long. The germline CDR1 and CDR2 sequences are MNHEY and SMNVEV (reference sequence). Trimming took off 1 base at V and 0 bases at J, with 16 bases between the two ends.

This chain joins TRBV5-1 and TRBJ1-1; 10 bases line up with TRBD1. Unmatched junction bases numbered 8, after V lost 2 bases and J lost 4 bases. This CDR3 is 16 amino acids long. Germline V gene data show CDR1 as SGHRS and CDR2 as YFSETQ. The CDR3 nucleotides are TGCGCCAGCAGCTTACAGGGGACAGGGGTCGGCACTGAAGCTTTCTTT. It encodes CASSLQGTGVGTEAFF.

The chain carries TRBV6-2 or TRBV6-3 and TRBJ2-7, with 7 bases fitting TRBD1. The CDR3 contains 14 residues. With V trimmed by 7 bases and J by 5 bases, 11 bases remained unmatched. The germline CDR1 and CDR2 sequences are MNHEY and SVGEGT. The CDR3 nucleotides are TGTGCCAGCAACCCGACAGGGTTGACGGACGAGCAGTACTTC. Translation: CASNPTGLTDEQYF.